The 27 T cell receptor beta chains reported below all come from one sample, sequenced in a study of blood T cell repertoires in COVID-19. Clones were read by immunoSEQ multiplex PCR, and TCRdb kept only the in-frame ones, dropping some. The sample yields 40,000 to 50,000 clones, around 86% seen once. Sequencing was done on a sample of peripheral blood. The origin of the receptors is a man aged 35 to 55 with active COVID-19.

On this clone: An end of the junction differs from the germline gene, which may be a read error. The chain carries TRBV7-7 and TRBJ1-2; 9 bases match TRBD1. The CDR3 is made up of 17 amino acids. Germline loops: CDR1 SSHAT, CDR2 FNYEAQ (reference sequence). The DNA of the CDR3 is TGTGCTAGCAGCTTAGTTCGGGGACAGGGTCCTAACTATGGCTACACCTTC. It yields the protein CASSLVRGQGPNYGYTF.

The CDR3: CASSPRRRGTPNKTGELFF. CDR3 coding DNA: TGTGCCAGCTCACCAAGGCGTCGCGGGACCCCAAATAAAACCGGGGAGCTGTTTTTT. The chain links TRBV18 to TRBJ2-2, with a tentative D call TRBD2 (6 bases). Germline lookup yields CDR1 KGHSH and CDR2 LQKENI. V shed 2 bases and J shed 5 bases, with 24 bases lying between them. The CDR3 is 19 amino acids.

This chain connects TRBV11-1 to TRBJ2-7; D is possibly TRBD2 (5 bases). V was pared by 1 base and J by 0 bases, with 13 bases between. Looked up from germline, CDR1 is SGHAT and CDR2 is FQDESV (reference sequence). There are 16 residues in the CDR3. CDR3 sequence: CASSLVGITSSYEQYF. Written as DNA, the CDR3 is TGTGCCAGCAGCTTAGTCGGGATAACGAGCTCCTACGAGCAGTACTTC.

V gene TRBV9 combines with J gene TRBJ2-1; 8 positions match TRBD2. After removal of 0 bases from V and 5 bases from J, the junction contained 4 bases not matched to a gene. CDR1 is SGDLS, CDR2 YYNGEE, per germline. The CDR3 covers 15 residues. CDR3: CASSVVTSGHNEQFF. Written as DNA, the CDR3 is TGTGCCAGCAGCGTAGTTACTAGCGGTCACAATGAGCAGTTCTTC.

This clone was counted only a few times. CDR3 sequence (DNA): TGTGCCAGCAGCTCATCCGGGACAGAAAATTCACCCCTCCACTTT. Translating gives CASSSSGTENSPLHF. The V gene is TRBV9, the J gene TRBJ1-6, with 7 bases lining up with TRBD1. V lost 4 bases to trimming and J lost 7 bases; unmatched junction nucleotides: 8. The CDR3 length is 15 residues. Germline V gene lookup returns CDR1 SGDLS and CDR2 YYNGEE.

V is TRBV27 and J is TRBJ1-2; TRBD1 matches 7 bases. CDR1 MNHEY and CDR2 SMNVEV come from the germline V gene (reference sequence). The CDR3 loop spans 15 amino acids. V lost 5 bases, J lost 7 bases, and 13 bases stayed unmatched. CDR3 DNA: TGTGCCAGCAGTCTGACAGGGAACCATTTGTCTGGCTACACCTTC. Translating it yields CASSLTGNHLSGYTF.

This chain joins TRBV7-2 and TRBJ2-1; TRBD1 matches at 8 bases. Germline V gene data show CDR1 as SGHTA and CDR2 as FQGNSA. Trimming took 1 base from V and 4 from J; bases not matched to a gene: 6. CDR3 length: 16 amino acids. The CDR3 nucleotides read TGTGCCAGCAGCTTAGTCCCCGGGACAGGATACAATGAGCAGTTCTTC. The encoded protein is CASSLVPGTGYNEQFF.

This clone has more than one count but fewer than ten. The chain is built from TRBV6-1 and TRBJ1-2; D is ambiguous. V was pared by 2 bases and J by 4 bases, with 14 bases between. Germline V gives CDR1 MNHNS, CDR2 SASEGT. CDR3 length equals 15 residues. For the CDR3, the DNA is TGTGCCAGCAGTGAAAGCCAGCTTGGAGGCTATGGCTACACCTTC. Translation gives CASSESQLGGYGYTF.

This chain connects TRBV10-3 to TRBJ2-1; 8 nucleotides align to TRBD1. After removal of 6 bases from V and 5 bases from J, the junction contained 3 bases not matched to a gene. Germline V gives CDR1 ENHRY, CDR2 SYGVKD. CDR3 length: 13 residues. This CDR3 reads CAIRQGAHNEQFF. In nucleotides, the CDR3 is TGTGCCATCAGGCAGGGGGCCCACAATGAGCAGTTCTTC.

This rearrangement joins TRBV14 to TRBJ2-7, with 13 positions matching TRBD2. CDR1 SGHDN and CDR2 FVKESK come from the germline V gene. The CDR3 spans 16 residues. V trimming: 1 base; J trimming: 4 bases; junction bases outside the gene matches: 4. CDR3 in DNA: TGTGCCAGCAGCCAAGGACTAGCGGGAGGAGGGTACGAGCAGTACTTC. This gives the protein CASSQGLAGGGYEQYF. The full variable domain, completed using reference TRBV14 and TRBJ2-7, is EAGVTQFPSHSVIEKGQTVTLRCDPISGHDNLYWYRRVMGKEIKFLLHFVKESKQDESGMPNNRFLAERTGGTYSTLKVQPAELEDSGVYFCASSQGLAGGGYEQYFGPGTRLTVT.

The genes are TRBV7-9 and TRBJ1-1, with D maybe TRBD1 (6 bases). This CDR3 region has 14 residues. Between the trimmed V and J ends, which lost 8 bases and 4 bases, there was a span of 17 bases. Germline CDR1 reads SEHNR; CDR2 reads FQNEAQ (reference sequence). CDR3 in DNA: TGTGCCAGCCAACAGGGCATAGGCGGCACTGAAGCTTTCTTT. Encoded protein: CASQQGIGGTEAFF.

This sequence joins TRBV29-1 and TRBJ2-5; the D gene is possibly TRBD1 (6 bases). From germline, CDR1 is SQVTM and CDR2 ANQGSEA. The length of the CDR3 is 15 residues. Trimming cost V 5 bases and J 5 bases, with 21 bases left between them. CDR3 in DNA: TGCAGCGTTTCCCGACAGGCTCAAGATCGGGAGACCCAGTACTTC. It codes for CSVSRQAQDRETQYF.

Only one count was recorded for this clone. The chain uses TRBV6-5 and TRBJ1-3; possible D gene TRBD1, 5 bases. V was trimmed by 7 bases and J by 3 bases, leaving 10 bases between them. Per the germline V gene, CDR1 is MNHEY and CDR2 is SVGAGI. The length of the CDR3 is 13 residues. This CDR3 reads CASIIGVGNTIYF. The CDR3 nucleotides read TGTGCCAGCATCATAGGGGTTGGAAACACCATATATTTT.

Here the CDR3 reads CASSFTGIYSYEQYF. CDR3 nucleotides: TGTGCCAGCAGTTTTACCGGGATTTACTCCTACGAGCAGTACTTC. The gene calls are TRBV27 and TRBJ2-7, with a weak D call TRBD2 (5 bases). V was trimmed by 3 bases and J by 0 bases, leaving 12 bases between them. The CDR3 is 15 residues long. Germline CDR1 reads MNHEY; CDR2 reads SMNVEV (reference sequence).

The chain employs TRBV6-6 and TRBJ2-7, with D perhaps matching TRBD2 (5 bases). In germline, CDR1 is MNHNY, CDR2 SVGAGI (reference sequence). The CDR3 is 14 amino acids. Trimming took 0 bases from V and 0 from J, leaving 6 bases between them. The CDR3 DNA reads as TGTGCCAGCAGTTACTCGGCGGGCTCCTACGAGCAGTACTTC. It specifies CASSYSAGSYEQYF.

This clone turned up a few times. The chain employs TRBV27 and TRBJ1-4, with 9 bases fitting TRBD1. This CDR3 comprises 14 residues. Germline V gives CDR1 MNHEY, CDR2 SMNVEV (reference sequence). Losses at the gene ends were 5 bases for V and 8 bases for J; bases not matched to a gene: 6. CDR3 in DNA: TGTGCCAGCAGTGGACAGGGGCCGGGGGAAAAACTGTTTTTT. The encoded protein is CASSGQGPGEKLFF.

V gene TRBV14 combines with J gene TRBJ2-6; weak D call: TRBD2 (5 bases). The V gene lost 0 bases and the J gene lost 2 bases, with 8 bases spanning the gap. Germline-derived CDR1 and CDR2 are SGHDN and FVKESK. The CDR3 sequence is 16 residues long. CDR3 sequence: CASSQERRTGANVLTF. For the CDR3, the DNA is TGTGCCAGCAGCCAAGAAAGGAGGACTGGGGCCAACGTCCTGACTTTC.

The chain is built from TRBV28 and TRBJ2-3; 10 nucleotides match TRBD2. This CDR3 is 16 amino acids long. Trimming cost V 5 bases and J 6 bases; bases outside gene matches: 11. CDR1 is MDHEN and CDR2 is SYDVKM in the germline V gene. The CDR3 loop is CASSPKLAGLADTQYF. CDR3 bases: TGTGCCAGCAGTCCCAAACTAGCGGGGCTTGCGGATACGCAGTATTTT.

The chain employs TRBV5-8 and TRBJ2-7; 11 bases align to TRBD1. This CDR3 contains 16 residues. Germline V gene data show CDR1 as SGHTS and CDR2 as YDEGEE. V gave up 3 bases and J gave up 6 bases; unmatched junction bases: 11. As DNA, the CDR3 is TGTGCCAGCAGCTATGGCCTCGGACAGGGGGCTGGCGAGCAGTACTTC. This translates into CASSYGLGQGAGEQYF.

The chain is built from TRBV5-5 and TRBJ1-1; 9 bases map to TRBD1. CDR1 is SGHKS and CDR2 is YYEKEE in the germline V gene (reference sequence). The CDR3 spans 14 residues. V was pared by 3 bases and J by 6 bases, with 6 bases of the junction left unmatched. CDR3 DNA: TGTGCCAGCAGCTCCTGGACAGGGGAGGCTGAAGCTTTCTTT. It encodes CASSSWTGEAEAFF.

The chain links TRBV7-3 to TRBJ2-3; 10 nucleotides agree with TRBD2. The CDR3 loop spans 15 amino acids. Per germline, CDR1 SGHTA and CDR2 FQGTGA. Germline trimming cut 2 bases from V and 3 bases from J; bases unmatched to any gene: 2. In nucleotides, the CDR3 is TGTGCCAGCAGCTTATGGACTAGCGGTACAGATACGCAGTATTTT. It codes for CASSLWTSGTDTQYF. Combining the CDR3 with reference TRBV7-3 and TRBJ2-3 gives the whole variable domain GAGVSQTPSNKVTEKGKYVELRCDPISGHTALYWYRQSLGQGPEFLIYFQGTGAADDSGLPNDRFFAVRPEGSVSTLKIQRTERGDSAVYLCASSLWTSGTDTQYFGPGTRLTVL.

V usage is TRBV11-3 and J usage is TRBJ2-7; D is perhaps TRBD1 (5 bases). The ends were cut back, 2 bases at V and 3 bases at J, with 17 bases in the middle. The CDR3 spans 16 residues. The V gene's germline CDR1 is SGHNT and CDR2 YENEEA. The CDR3 loop is CASSLRGPEEGYEQYF. Here the CDR3 DNA reads TGTGCCAGCAGCTTAAGGGGCCCCGAGGAAGGCTACGAGCAGTACTTC.

The rearrangement joins TRBV19 to TRBJ2-7; D call uncertain. The CDR3 runs 11 residues. V gave up 8 bases and J gave up 9 bases, with 14 bases separating them. CDR1 is LNHDA, CDR2 SQIVND, per germline (reference sequence). This CDR3 reads CASEVAGRQYF. The CDR3 DNA reads as TGTGCCAGTGAAGTTGCAGGCCGGCAGTACTTC. Using reference TRBV19 and TRBJ2-7 for the parts outside the CDR3, the full variable domain is DGGITQSPKYLFRKEGQNVTLSCEQNLNHDAMYWYRQDPGQGLRLIYYSQIVNDFQKGDIAEGYSVSREKKESFPLTVTSAQKNPTAFYLCASEVAGRQYFGPGTRLTVT.

The chain is built from TRBV7-6 and TRBJ2-3; 8 bases are shared with TRBD2. This CDR3 spans 15 amino acids. The junction had 4 bases not matched to a gene; V was cut back by 1 base and J by 4 bases. From germline, CDR1 is SGHVS and CDR2 FNYEAQ. The CDR3 DNA reads TGTGCCAGCAGCTTAGACGGGAGGGCCTCAGATACGCAGTATTTT. This codes for CASSLDGRASDTQYF.

V usage is TRBV30 and J usage is TRBJ2-1; tentatively, D is TRBD2 (6 bases). The germline V gene has CDR1 GTSNPN and CDR2 SVGIG (reference sequence). Trimming stripped 5 bases from V and 2 bases from J, with 13 bases between. The CDR3 sequence is 14 residues long. The CDR3 coding sequence is TGTGCCTGGTCGGGACTTCGGGCCTACAATGAGCAGTTCTTC. This encodes CAWSGLRAYNEQFF.

The V gene is TRBV6-6, the J gene TRBJ2-1; 10 nucleotides match TRBD2. CDR3 length: 15 amino acids. Germline V gene sequence: CDR1 MNHNY, CDR2 SVGAGI (reference sequence). V dropped 2 bases and J dropped 6; count of bases not matched to a gene: 4. The CDR3 here is CASSYPGTSVNEQFF. The CDR3 DNA follows: TGTGCCAGCAGTTACCCCGGGACTAGCGTCAATGAGCAGTTCTTC.

The rearrangement uses TRBV19 and TRBJ1-1; D is undetermined. V was clipped by 5 bases and J by 11 bases, with 21 bases between them. The CDR3 runs 14 residues. Germline V lookup: CDR1 LNHDA, CDR2 SQIVND (reference sequence). The CDR3 reads CASSYGSAGNPAFF. In DNA form, the CDR3 reads TGTGCCAGTAGTTATGGGTCGGCAGGTAATCCGGCTTTCTTT.